The clone carrying this T cell receptor beta chain was counted a few times. Its specificity is unknown. The table came from immunoSEQ multiplex PCR; TCRdb's copy has only in-frame clones and leaves some out. The sample shows about 6,100 clones, 73% of them seen only once. This sample was taken from a study of chemoradiotherapy in HPV16-positive cancers. The wider study: Candidate HPV-specific clones and shared TCR motifs came from two HPV16-positive patients. Broader study findings: Non-HPV-specific T cells did not expand in tumors during treatment, whereas candidate HPV-specific clones and E7-related motifs did.

Trimming stripped 4 bases from V and 6 bases from J, with 15 bases between. Germline CDR1 is LGHNA and CDR2 is YNFKEQ. The length of the CDR3 is 15 residues. The TCR originated in a human donor with HPV-associated anogenital cancer. Sample: tumor tissue, taken from a patient who underwent chemoradiotherapy. The chain joins TRBV4-2 to TRBJ2-2, with no clear D. The CDR3, as DNA: TGTGCCAGCAGCCTAGAATGGACGGGCGCCGGGGAGCTGTTTTTT. Protein sequence: CASSLEWTGAGELFF.